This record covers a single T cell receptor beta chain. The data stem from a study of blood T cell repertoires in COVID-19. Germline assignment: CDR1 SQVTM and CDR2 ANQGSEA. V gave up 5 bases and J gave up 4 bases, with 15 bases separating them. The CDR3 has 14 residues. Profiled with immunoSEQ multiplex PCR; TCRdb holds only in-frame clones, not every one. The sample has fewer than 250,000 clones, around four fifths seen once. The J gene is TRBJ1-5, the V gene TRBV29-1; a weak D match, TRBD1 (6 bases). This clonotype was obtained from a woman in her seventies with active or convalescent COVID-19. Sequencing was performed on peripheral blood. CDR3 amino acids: CSVQQGPGNQPQHF. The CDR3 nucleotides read TGCAGCGTTCAACAGGGTCCTGGAAATCAGCCCCAGCATTTT.